The 21 T cell receptor beta chains given below trace back to one sample, sequenced in a study of shared clonotypes between healthy human individuals. The data were produced by immunoSEQ multiplex PCR, yet TCRdb's version contains in-frame clones alone and is incomplete. The sample has about 1.1 million clones; roughly 80% are singletons. Sequenced material: memory CD4+ T cells from PBMCs. Documented subset: CD45RA-negative fraction. The receptors were gathered from a man between 18 and 35 years old in good health. Some clones in this sample may be carry-over from other donors' samples.

V usage is TRBV11-2 and J usage is TRBJ2-1, with unresolved D. Germline lookup yields CDR1 SGHAT and CDR2 FQNNGV. The CDR3 consists of 13 residues. The V and J ends lost 3 bases and 5 bases respectively, with 8 bases between them. In nucleotides, the CDR3 is TGTGCCAGCAGCTTGTCACTCAACAATGAGCAGTTCTTC. Amino acid sequence: CASSLSLNNEQFF.

The sample holds a few counts of this clone. The chain recombines TRBV10-2 with TRBJ2-7, with D perhaps TRBD2 (5 bases). From germline, CDR1 is WSHSY and CDR2 SAAADI. This CDR3 spans 12 amino acids. V lost 10 bases and J 7 bases, leaving 17 bases between the germline ends. The CDR3 here is CATTGDQGEQYF. CDR3 in DNA: TGCGCCACCACCGGGGATCAAGGGGAGCAGTACTTC.

The V gene is TRBV10-2, the J gene TRBJ1-2, with a tentative D call TRBD1 (6 bases). CDR1 WSHSY and CDR2 SAAADI come from the germline V gene. This CDR3 contains 11 residues. V was trimmed by 3 bases and J by 13 bases, leaving 12 bases between them. CDR3 coding DNA: TGCGCCAGCAGTGAAGGGGGGTCGGTCACCTTC. Translation: CASSEGGSVTF.

This chain uses TRBV6-6 with TRBJ2-4; 10 bases fit TRBD2. Germline loops: CDR1 MNHNY, CDR2 SVGAGI (reference sequence). With 0 bases clipped from V and 9 bases from J, the junction kept 8 bases outside the gene matches. CDR3 size: 16 residues. The CDR3 reads CASSYSLAGEKIIQYF. The CDR3 DNA sequence: TGTGCCAGCAGTTACTCTCTAGCGGGAGAGAAGATCATTCAGTACTTC.

The chain is built from TRBV28 and TRBJ1-1, with 8 positions matching TRBD1. Germline trimming cut 5 bases from V and 3 bases from J; bases unmatched to any gene: 5. CDR1 and CDR2 (germline): MDHEN, SYDVKM. CDR3 size: 14 residues. In DNA form, the CDR3 reads TGTGCCAGCAGTAGACAGGGGTGGGACACTGAAGCTTTCTTT. As protein: CASSRQGWDTEAFF.

Note on this clone: This sample includes further DNA sequences coding for the same CDR3. V gene TRBV18 combines with J gene TRBJ2-7; maybe TRBD2 (5 bases). V dropped 3 bases and J dropped 0 bases, with 12 bases sitting between them. Germline V gene lookup returns CDR1 KGHSH and CDR2 LQKENI. The CDR3 runs to 15 residues. The CDR3 DNA follows: TGTGCCAGCTCACCCGGACGGGGTAGCTCCTACGAGCAGTACTTC. Its translation is CASSPGRGSSYEQYF.

The rearrangement joins TRBV28 to TRBJ2-1; D ambiguous. Between the trimmed V and J ends, which lost 5 bases and 0 bases, there was a span of 17 bases. Germline CDR1 reads MDHEN; CDR2 reads SYDVKM. This CDR3 region has 17 residues. CDR3 in amino acids: CASSPSKVAASYNEQFF. The CDR3, as DNA: TGTGCCAGCAGTCCCTCCAAGGTTGCGGCCTCCTACAATGAGCAGTTCTTC.

The DNA for the CDR3 is TGTGCCACCAGCACCGAAAACCCTACTATTGGCTACACCTTC. Protein: CATSTENPTIGYTF. The V and J genes are TRBV15 and TRBJ1-2; no clear D gene. Per germline, CDR1 LNHNV and CDR2 YYDKDF (reference sequence). There are 14 residues in the CDR3. V lost 4 bases and J lost 7, with 16 bases in between.

V is TRBV2 and J is TRBJ1-2, with 7 nucleotides matching TRBD1. The ends lost 9 bases at V and 1 base at J; junction bases unmatched: 5. This CDR3 is built from 13 residues. Germline V gene lookup returns CDR1 SNHLY and CDR2 FYNNEI. In DNA form, the CDR3 reads TGTGCCAGGGGGGACAGCCTTAACTATGGCTACACCTTC. Encoded protein: CARGDSLNYGYTF.

This clone has just a few counts. The chain is built from TRBV2 and TRBJ1-5; 11 bases agree with TRBD1. V lost 5 bases, J lost 7 bases, and 7 bases stayed unmatched. This CDR3 is built from 15 residues. CDR1 is SNHLY and CDR2 is FYNNEI in the germline V gene. This CDR3 reads CASSPGQGGIQPQHF. CDR3 DNA: TGTGCCAGCAGTCCGGGACAGGGGGGAATCCAGCCCCAGCATTTT.

This clone was counted many times. The chain has TRBV28 and TRBJ1-5, with TRBD1 as a possible D gene (6 bases). V lost 6 bases to trimming and J lost 4 bases, with 16 bases between them. The CDR3 is made up of 15 amino acids. Germline V CDR1 and CDR2: MDHEN, SYDVKM. This chain's CDR3 is CASRTYRVRNQPQHF. The CDR3 DNA follows: TGTGCCAGCAGGACTTACAGGGTTAGGAATCAGCCCCAGCATTTT.

The chain carries TRBV6-1 and TRBJ2-7; no clear D gene. Trimming removed 4 bases from V and 7 bases from J, with 20 bases in between. CDR1 MNHNS and CDR2 SASEGT come from the germline V gene. This CDR3 comprises 15 residues. The CDR3 loop is CASSVSGSGVGEQYF. CDR3 sequence (DNA): TGTGCCAGCAGTGTATCAGGTAGTGGGGTTGGGGAGCAGTACTTC.

V usage is TRBV9 and J usage is TRBJ2-7; 10 bases are a match to TRBD1. Per germline, CDR1 SGDLS and CDR2 YYNGEE. CDR3 length equals 14 residues. J lost 4 bases, V lost 3 bases, and 4 bases had no gene match. CDR3 sequence (DNA): TGTGCCAGCAGCGCCTCGGGACAGGGGTACGAGCAGTACTTC. It yields the protein CASSASGQGYEQYF. The entire variable domain, with the rest obtained from reference TRBV9 and TRBJ2-7, is as follows: DSGVTQTPKHLITATGQRVTLRCSPRSGDLSVYWYQQSLDQGLQFLIQYYNGEERAKGNILERFSAQQFPDLHSELNLSSLELGDSALYFCASSASGQGYEQYFGPGTRLTVT.

This clone has only one observation. The genes are TRBV2 and TRBJ1-2; TRBD1 is a possible D gene (5 bases). Per the germline V gene, CDR1 is SNHLY and CDR2 is FYNNEI. V was shortened by 7 bases and J by 4 bases, with 13 bases between the two germline ends. This CDR3 has 13 residues. Here the CDR3 reads CASTGETIYGYTF. DNA of the CDR3: TGTGCCAGCACGGGGGAAACTATCTATGGCTACACCTTC.

The chain is built from TRBV18 and TRBJ2-1; 8 bases map to TRBD2. This CDR3 is 15 amino acids long. V lost 2 bases, J lost 6 bases, and 6 bases stayed unmatched. Germline V gives CDR1 KGHSH, CDR2 LQKENI. The CDR3 region is CASSPRGLVPNEQFF. DNA of the CDR3: TGTGCCAGCTCACCAAGGGGACTAGTGCCCAATGAGCAGTTCTTC.

This chain links TRBV30 with TRBJ1-1; possibly TRBD1 for D (6 bases). The CDR3 sequence is 14 residues long. Trimming took 2 bases from V and 2 from J, leaving 12 bases between them. Germline values: CDR1 GTSNPN, CDR2 SVGIG (reference sequence). The CDR3 sequence is CAWSRGQLNTEAFF. CDR3 nucleotides: TGTGCCTGGAGTAGAGGACAGCTAAACACTGAAGCTTTCTTT.

The V and J genes are TRBV2 and TRBJ2-7; TRBD1 matches at 10 bases. The trim removed 6 bases at V and 5 bases at J, leaving 7 bases unmatched. The CDR3 sequence is 14 residues long. Looked up from germline, CDR1 is SNHLY and CDR2 is FYNNEI. The CDR3 loop reads CASRKTGGIDEQYF. The CDR3 DNA reads TGTGCCAGCAGAAAGACAGGGGGCATCGACGAGCAGTACTTC.

The genes are TRBV10-3 and TRBJ2-3; 7 bases line up with TRBD1. The CDR3 sequence is 14 residues long. CDR1 is ENHRY, CDR2 SYGVKD, per germline. V lost 6 bases, J lost 8 bases, and 11 bases stayed unmatched. The CDR3 coding sequence is TGTGCCATCAGGAGGGGACAGTGGGAAGGTACGCAGTATTTT. Protein sequence: CAIRRGQWEGTQYF.

Comments on this clone: Other nucleotide sequences from this sample produce the same CDR3. CDR3 in amino acids: CASSLLGDTQYF. In DNA form, the CDR3 reads TGTGCCAGCAGCCTACTCGGAGATACGCAGTATTTT. The V gene is TRBV7-3, the J gene TRBJ2-3; D is unclear. Germline V gene lookup returns CDR1 SGHTA and CDR2 FQGTGA. The V end was cut by 5 bases, the J end by 5 bases, with 8 bases between. This CDR3 is built from 12 residues.

This chain joins TRBV2 and TRBJ2-7; 9 positions match TRBD2. The germline V gene encodes CDR1 SNHLY and CDR2 FYNNEI. This CDR3 has 16 amino acids. The junction had 13 bases not matched to a gene; V was cut back by 4 bases and J by 6 bases. CDR3 protein: CASSGSLAGTYREQYF. The DNA of the CDR3 is TGTGCCAGCAGTGGATCCCTAGCGGGAACCTACCGCGAGCAGTACTTC.

The chain combines TRBV2 with TRBJ1-5; 8 bases line up with TRBD1. The CDR3 extends over 15 amino acids. Losses at the gene ends were 5 bases for V and 4 bases for J; bases not matched to a gene: 7. The germline CDR1 and CDR2 sequences are SNHLY and FYNNEI. The CDR3 is CASSREGTGNQPQHF. As DNA, the CDR3 is TGTGCCAGCAGTCGCGAGGGGACAGGTAATCAGCCCCAGCATTTT.